This T cell receptor beta chain was obtained from a study of T cell responses to AZD1222 COVID-19 vaccine. Findings and limits, study-wide: Dominant CD4 TCR responses targeted spike regions 160-218 and 743-854. Repertoires were sampled only after the peak T cell response. Just five to seven people given AZD1222 tested seropositive at baseline. Females outnumbered males among donors, who were mostly white British; clonal diversity was possibly underestimated.

The V gene end was trimmed by 0 bases and the J gene end by 5 bases; junction bases not matched to a gene: 4. Germline assignment: CDR1 KGHSH and CDR2 LQKENI. The CDR3 covers 14 residues. In regard to this clone: Its antigen is unknown.

Profiling relied on immunoSEQ multiplex PCR, and the TCRdb table lists in-frame clones only, not all of them. The table shows over 50,000 clones, with roughly 80% occurring only once. The clonotype was recovered from an adult who received the AZD1222 COVID-19 vaccine. V and J are TRBV18 and TRBJ2-7; 7 nucleotides align to TRBD2. The sequencing here drew on peripheral blood, taken 28 days after the second AZD1222 dose. The CDR3 region has the DNA TGTGCCAGCTCACCACCATACAGCGGGAACGAGCAGTACTTC. It encodes CASSPPYSGNEQYF.